A selection of T cell receptor beta chains follows, all from one sample in a study of CD8 T cells in Susac syndrome. Each CDR3 protein gets one entry after TCRdb re-called the immunoSEQ multiplex PCR reads with MiXCR. The sample includes roughly 200,000 distinct CDR3 sequences, approximately 94% of them seen just once. The sequencing input was CD4+ T cells from PBMCs. The receptor source for this set is a human donor with Susac syndrome. Both conserved end residues are part of each CDR3. A D gene is named only where the DNA matches it firmly. Size is omitted from some rows. Given values are once, few, many or a class for expanded clones.

abundance	v_gene	len	d_gene	j_gene	CDR3aa	CDR3nt
-	TRBV29-1	17	TRBD1	TRBJ1-1	CSAGDRPGKNMNTEAFF	TGCAGCGCTGGGGACAGGCCCGGCAAGAACATGAACACTGAAGCTTTCTTT
-	TRBV29-1	15	-	TRBJ1-2	CSVVGGKRDNYGYTF	TGCAGCGTTGTTGGAGGGAAGAGGGATAACTATGGCTACACCTTC
once	TRBV4-2	16	-	TRBJ2-1	CASSQGQLSNYNEQFF	TGTGCCAGCAGCCAAGGGCAGCTATCAAACTACAATGAGCAGTTCTTC
-	TRBV7-2	19	TRBD2	TRBJ2-3	CASSLGDLRGGRRADTQYF	TGTGCCAGCAGCTTAGGGGATCTGCGGGGGGGCCGGAGGGCAGATACGCAGTATTTT
-	TRBV9	14	-	TRBJ2-1	CASSVVGRSDEQFF	TGTGCCAGCAGCGTAGTAGGTAGATCCGATGAGCAGTTCTTC
-	TRBV12-5	16	TRBD1	TRBJ2-5	CASGFPSTGVEETQYF	TGTGCTAGTGGTTTCCCCTCGACAGGGGTAGAGGAGACCCAGTACTTC
few	TRBV5-1	13	-	TRBJ2-2	CASSFRDTGELFF	TGTGCCAGCAGCTTCAGGGACACCGGGGAGCTGTTTTTT
-	TRBV7-2	15	-	TRBJ2-3	CASSSTFTSTDTQYF	TGTGCCAGCAGCTCGACTTTTACAAGTACAGATACGCAGTATTTT
few	TRBV5-5	15	TRBD1	TRBJ1-6	CASSLGDRANSPLHF	TGTGCCAGCAGCTTGGGGGACAGAGCTAATTCACCCCTCCACTTT
-	TRBV29-1	15	TRBD1	TRBJ1-2	CSVDRDRGDLYGYTF	TGCAGCGTTGACCGGGACAGGGGTGATTTGTATGGCTACACCTTC
-	TRBV30	10	-	TRBJ2-5	CAWSGETQYF	TGTGCCTGGAGTGGAGAGACCCAGTACTTC
-	TRBV7-9	18	TRBD2	TRBJ2-1	CASSLGLRGLAGYNEQFF	TGTGCCAGCAGCTTAGGCCTGAGGGGACTAGCGGGGTACAATGAGCAGTTCTTC
-	TRBV9	16	TRBD2	TRBJ2-7	CASSVEGTSGAHEQYF	TGTGCCAGCAGCGTAGAAGGGACTAGCGGGGCCCACGAGCAGTACTTC
once	TRBV5-6	15	-	TRBJ2-7	CASSLGHNGGYEQYF	TGTGCCAGCAGCTTGGGCCACAACGGGGGTTACGAGCAGTACTTC
-	TRBV5-6	16	TRBD2	TRBJ2-5	CASSLELAGRQETQYF	TGTGCCAGCAGCTTGGAACTAGCGGGGAGACAAGAGACCCAGTACTTC
-	TRBV7-8	17	-	TRBJ2-2	CASSQAPGVLTTGELFF	TGTGCCAGCAGCCAAGCCCCCGGGGTATTGACCACCGGGGAGCTGTTTTTT
-	TRBV20-1	15	TRBD1	TRBJ1-4	CSAPPRQGYNEKLFF	TGCAGTGCTCCCCCCCGACAGGGATATAATGAAAAACTGTTTTTT
-	TRBV30	14	-	TRBJ2-7	CAWSWGSQSYEQYF	TGTGCCTGGAGTTGGGGGAGCCAATCCTACGAGCAGTACTTC
-	TRBV6-1	13	-	TRBJ2-5	CAGQRGRGETQYF	TGTGCCGGGCAAAGGGGTAGAGGAGAGACCCAGTACTTC
-	TRBV20-1	12	TRBD2	TRBJ2-5	CSAGLVRETQYF	TGCAGTGCTGGACTAGTTCGTGAGACCCAGTACTTC
-	TRBV12-3/TRBV12-4	14	TRBD1	TRBJ1-5	CASSSGTGGQPQHF	TGTGCCAGCAGTAGTGGGACAGGGGGTCAGCCCCAGCATTTT
-	TRBV7-9	16	TRBD1	TRBJ1-2	CASSGRTGPTSYGYTF	TGTGCCAGCAGCGGGCGGACAGGGCCGACCAGCTATGGCTACACCTTC
-	TRBV19	14	-	TRBJ1-2	CASSIKDSRYGYTF	TGTGCCAGTAGTATTAAGGACAGCCGCTATGGCTACACCTTC
once	TRBV7-6	14	TRBD2	TRBJ2-5	CASSLGGVRETQYF	TGTGCCAGCAGCCTCGGGGGGGTGCGAGAGACCCAGTACTTC
-	TRBV18	15	TRBD1	TRBJ1-2	CASSPFGTGNYGYTF	TGTGCCAGCTCACCCTTCGGGACAGGGAACTATGGCTACACCTTC
-	TRBV7-3	13	-	TRBJ2-5	CASSRDPQETQYF	TGTGCCAGCAGCCGAGACCCTCAAGAGACCCAGTACTTC